Below, 17 T cell receptor beta chains from the same sample are listed, as sequenced in a study of tumor and adjacent non-tumor tissue in lung cancer. This sample's RNA came from whole unsorted tissue. The normal lung tissue was taken more than 3 cm from the tumor edge. The library came from three nested PCR rounds adapted from ARM-PCR protocols. TCRdb re-derived calls from the multiplex PCR reads in MiXCR, one entry per CDR3 protein. The sample records approximately 66,000 distinct CDR3 sequences, about 61% being singletons. Sequencing used distant non-tumor lung tissue. Receptors originate from a man between 65 and 80 years old with non-small cell lung cancer.

This clonotype occurred once. Compared with germline, one end of the junction differs, possibly owing to a read error. The J gene is TRBJ1-2, the V gene TRBV10-3; D is unclear. This CDR3 has 13 residues. Germline assignment: CDR1 ENHRY and CDR2 SYGVKD. This CDR3 is CAISESLALGYTF. The CDR3 DNA reads as TGCGCCATCAGTGAGTCCCTTGCCCTTGGCTACACCTTC.

This clonotype was seen at least ten times. The chain recombines TRBV5-6 with TRBJ1-2; 9 bases map to TRBD1. CDR1 is SGHDT, CDR2 YYEEEE, per germline. The CDR3 covers 13 residues. Germline trimming cut 4 bases from V and 8 bases from J; bases unmatched to any gene: 6. The DNA for the CDR3 is TGTGCCAGCAGCAGTACAGGGGGCCGAGGCTACACCTTC. It codes for CASSSTGGRGYTF. The full variable domain, with the rest looked up from reference TRBV5-6 and TRBJ1-2, is DAGVTQSPTHLIKTRGQQVTLRCSPKSGHDTVSWYQQALGQGPQFIFQYYEEEERQRGNFPDRFSGHQFPNYSSELNVNALLLGDSALYLCASSSTGGRGYTFGSGTRLTVV.

As to this clonotype: This may come from a read error, since a much larger clone is one base off. The chain employs TRBV12-3 or TRBV12-4 and TRBJ1-1; D is unresolved. The length of the CDR3 is 15 residues. The CDR3 region has the DNA TGTGCCAGCACGAGCGGTTCCGTTCTGACCACTGAAACTTTCTTT. It codes for CASTSGSVLTTETFF.

This clonotype was seen ten or more times. The chain uses TRBV11-2 and TRBJ2-7, with D unclear. The CDR3 consists of 14 residues. With 0 bases removed from V and 2 bases from J, the gap between germline ends came to 8 bases. Germline values: CDR1 SGHAT, CDR2 FQNNGV. DNA of the CDR3: TGTGCCAGCAGCTTAGACCCCGGACCCTACGAGCAGTACTTC. Amino acids: CASSLDPGPYEQYF.

In this sample, this clonotype turned up many times. The rearrangement links TRBV6-6 to TRBJ1-5; D remains unclear. V lost 4 bases to trimming and J lost 2 bases, with 9 bases between them. Germline V CDR1 and CDR2: MNHNY, SVGAGI (reference sequence). The CDR3 spans 14 residues. CDR3 DNA: TGTGCCAGCAGTTCGGCGGGAGGCAATCAGCCCCAGCATTTT. It specifies CASSSAGGNQPQHF.

This clonotype appeared once. This chain joins TRBV29-1 and TRBJ2-3, with TRBD1 matching 7 bases. V shed 6 bases and J 5 bases; nucleotides not matched to a gene: 29. CDR1 is SQVTM, CDR2 ANQGSEA, per germline. There are 20 residues in the CDR3. The CDR3 here is CSVRQGVRTRGLIGIDTQYF. The CDR3 nucleotides read TGCAGCGTGAGACAGGGAGTGAGGACCAGAGGTTTGATCGGAATAGATACGCAGTATTTT.

Worth noting for this clonotype: This may come from a read error, since a much larger clone is one base off. The chain joins TRBV6-6 to TRBJ2-7; 13 bases are a match to TRBD2. The germline V gene has CDR1 MNHNY and CDR2 SVGAGI (reference sequence). This CDR3 is 17 amino acids long. The CDR3 region has the DNA TGTGCCAGCAGTTCGGGACTAGCGGGGCCGGGCTCCTACGAGCAGCACTTC. It codes for CASSSGLAGPGSYEQHF.

With respect to this clonotype: The missing conserved phenylalanine or tryptophan at the end of this CDR3 makes a read error likely. The rearrangement uses TRBV20-1 and TRBJ2-7; TRBD2 might be the D (5 bases). The CDR3 has 17 amino acids. Germline values: CDR1 DFQATT, CDR2 SNEGSKA (reference sequence). CDR3 protein: CGARAVHLKALSYEQYL. CDR3 nucleotide sequence: TGCGGTGCTAGAGCGGTACACCTAAAAGCGCTCTCCTACGAGCAGTACCTC.

Turning to this clonotype: A junction boundary mismatches the germline segment, possibly from a read error. The CDR3 sequence: CVSSHRDRYYEQYF. CDR3 DNA: TGTGTCAGTAGTCACCGGGACCGTTACTACGAGCAGTACTTC. This chain joins TRBV19 and TRBJ2-7; D is possibly TRBD1 or TRBD2 (5 bases each). CDR1 and CDR2 from the germline V gene are LNHDA and SQIVND (reference sequence). The CDR3 is made up of 14 amino acids.

This clonotype was seen only once. The conserved closing phenylalanine or tryptophan is absent in this CDR3, likely reflecting a read error. The chain joins TRBV6-2 or TRBV6-3 to TRBJ2-1; D remains unclear. CDR1 and CDR2 (germline): MNHEY, SVGEGT. V lost 9 bases to trimming and J lost 8 bases, with 14 bases between them. There are 12 residues in the CDR3. Here the CDR3 reads CASNGPTDEQFS. CDR3 DNA sequence: TGTGCCAGTAATGGTCCTACGGATGAGCAGTTCTCC.

A word on this clonotype: The conserved phenylalanine or tryptophan normally closing the CDR3 is absent here, so this likely arose from a read error. The chain has TRBV20-1 and TRBJ2-1, with D hard to call. Trimming removed 4 bases from V and 9 bases from J, with 10 bases in between. CDR1 is DFQATT and CDR2 is SNEGSKA in the germline V gene (reference sequence). The CDR3 spans 11 residues. The CDR3 DNA follows: TGCAGTGCTAAAGTCTACCCTGAGCAGTTCTTA. Protein product: CSAKVYPEQFL.

This clonotype occurred many times. The chain combines TRBV6-1 with TRBJ2-1; tentative D call: TRBD1 (6 bases). Germline CDR1 MNHNS, CDR2 SASEGT. V was trimmed by 8 bases and J by 4 bases, leaving 15 bases between them. CDR3 size: 14 residues. The CDR3 DNA reads as TGTGCCAGCGCCCCCGCCAGGGGATACAATGAGCAGTTCTTC. Protein product: CASAPARGYNEQFF.

Points on this clonotype: A read error may account for a junction end that differs from germline. This sequence joins TRBV12-3 or TRBV12-4 and TRBJ1-4; D gene unclear. This CDR3 contains 14 residues. For the CDR3, the DNA is TGTGCCAGTACCCGGACGGACCGTAATGAAAAACTGTCTTTT. Protein product: CASTRTDRNEKLSF.

This clonotype has more than one count but fewer than ten. V usage is TRBV20-1 and J usage is TRBJ1-2; 8 bases are a match to TRBD1. The CDR3 contains 13 residues. Germline values: CDR1 DFQATT, CDR2 SNEGSKA (reference sequence). Trimming at V came to 0 bases and at J to 7 bases, leaving 4 bases not matched to a gene. Here the CDR3 DNA reads TGCAGTGCTAGAGATCCAGGACAGGGTGGCTACACCTTC. Translation gives CSARDPGQGGYTF.

With regard to this clonotype: At one end, the junction sequence differs from germline, possibly due to a read error. V gene TRBV29-1 combines with J gene TRBJ2-3; possibly TRBD2 for D (6 bases). CDR1 is SQVTM and CDR2 is ANQGSEA in the germline V gene. The CDR3 has 14 amino acids. The chain's CDR3 is CIVATSGAGDTQYF. CDR3 nucleotide sequence: TGCATCGTTGCGACGTCGGGAGCAGGGGATACGCAGTATTTT.

This clonotype has a handful of counts. An end of the junction does not agree with germline; a read error may underlie this. The chain uses TRBV4-1 and TRBJ1-6, with D possibly matching TRBD1 (6 bases). This CDR3 contains 16 residues. Germline V gene lookup returns CDR1 MGHRA and CDR2 YSYEKL. The CDR3 loop reads CASSQDRGLLNSPPHF. For the CDR3, the DNA is TGCGCCAGCAGCCAAGATCGGGGGCTGCTGAATTCACCCCCCCACTTT.

Turning to this clonotype: The junction differs from germline at one of its ends, possibly a read error. V usage is TRBV4-2 and J usage is TRBJ1-6; D unclear. CDR1 is LGHNA and CDR2 is YNFKEQ in the germline V gene. The CDR3 is 15 residues long. The CDR3 nucleotides read TGTGCCAGCACCCCGACCCCGTCTCGTAATTTACCCCTCCACTTT. Translating gives CASTPTPSRNLPLHF.